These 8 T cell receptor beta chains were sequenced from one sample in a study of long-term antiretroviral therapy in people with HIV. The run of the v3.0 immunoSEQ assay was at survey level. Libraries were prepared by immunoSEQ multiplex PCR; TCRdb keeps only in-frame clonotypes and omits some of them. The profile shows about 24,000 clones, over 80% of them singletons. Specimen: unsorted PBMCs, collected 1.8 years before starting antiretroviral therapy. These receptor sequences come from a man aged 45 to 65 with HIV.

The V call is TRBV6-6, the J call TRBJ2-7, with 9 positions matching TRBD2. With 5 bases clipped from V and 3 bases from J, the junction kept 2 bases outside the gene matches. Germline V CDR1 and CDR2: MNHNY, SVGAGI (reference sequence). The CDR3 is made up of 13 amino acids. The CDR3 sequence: CASSRLADYEQYF. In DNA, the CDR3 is TGTGCCAGCAGTCGACTAGCGGACTACGAGCAGTACTTC.

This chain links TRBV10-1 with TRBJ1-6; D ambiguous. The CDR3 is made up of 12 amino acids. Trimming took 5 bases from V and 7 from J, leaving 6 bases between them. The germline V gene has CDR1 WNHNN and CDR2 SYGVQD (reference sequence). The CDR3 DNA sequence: TGCGCCAGCAGTTTAGGGAATTCACCCCTCCACTTT. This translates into CASSLGNSPLHF.

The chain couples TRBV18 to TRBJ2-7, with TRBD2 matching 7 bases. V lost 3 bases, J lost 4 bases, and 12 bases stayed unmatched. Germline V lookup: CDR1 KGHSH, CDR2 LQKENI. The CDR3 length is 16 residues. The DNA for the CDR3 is TGTGCCAGCTCACCCGTGGGGGGGGGAAACCCGTACGAGCAGTACTTC. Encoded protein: CASSPVGGGNPYEQYF.

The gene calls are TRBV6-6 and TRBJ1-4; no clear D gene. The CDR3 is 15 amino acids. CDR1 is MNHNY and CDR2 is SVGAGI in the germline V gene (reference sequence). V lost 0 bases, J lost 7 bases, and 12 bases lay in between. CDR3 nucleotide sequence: TGTGCCAGCAGTTACTCGCGGGGTCCCGGTGAAAAACTGTTTTTT. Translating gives CASSYSRGPGEKLFF.

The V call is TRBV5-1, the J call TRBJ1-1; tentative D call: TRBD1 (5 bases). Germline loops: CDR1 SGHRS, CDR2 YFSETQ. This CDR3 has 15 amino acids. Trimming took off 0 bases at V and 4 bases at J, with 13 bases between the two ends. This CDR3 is CASSLGGVSSTEAFF. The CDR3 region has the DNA TGCGCCAGCAGCTTGGGGGGGGTTTCTAGCACTGAAGCTTTCTTT. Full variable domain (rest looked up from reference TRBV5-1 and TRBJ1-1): KAGVTQTPRYLIKTRGQQVTLSCSPISGHRSVSWYQQTPGQGLQFLFEYFSETQRNKGNFPGRFSGRQFSNSRSEMNVSTLELGDSALYLCASSLGGVSSTEAFFGQGTRLTVV.

The CDR3 sequence: CASSLSPETQETQYF. DNA for the CDR3: TGCGCCAGCAGCTTGTCCCCGGAGACGCAAGAGACCCAGTACTTC. The chain recombines TRBV5-1 with TRBJ2-5, with D unresolved. V lost 1 base and J 2 bases, leaving 12 bases between the germline ends. Germline CDR1 SGHRS, CDR2 YFSETQ. This CDR3 comprises 15 residues.

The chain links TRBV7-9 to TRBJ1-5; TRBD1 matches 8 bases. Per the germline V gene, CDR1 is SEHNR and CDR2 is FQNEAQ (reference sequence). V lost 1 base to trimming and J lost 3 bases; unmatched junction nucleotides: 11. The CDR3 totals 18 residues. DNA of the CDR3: TGTGCCAGCAGCTTAGGGGGGACGACAGGGGCGGCCAATCAGCCCCAGCATTTT. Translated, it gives CASSLGGTTGAANQPQHF.

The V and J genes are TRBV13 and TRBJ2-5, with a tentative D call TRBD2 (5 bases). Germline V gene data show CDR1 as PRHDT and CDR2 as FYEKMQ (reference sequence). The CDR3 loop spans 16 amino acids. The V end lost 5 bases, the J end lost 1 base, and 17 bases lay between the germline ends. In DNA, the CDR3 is TGTGCCAGCAGCCCCATGTGGAGGTTGGGCCAAGAGACCCAGTACTTC. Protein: CASSPMWRLGQETQYF.